The 27 T cell receptor beta chains reported below all come from one sample, sequenced in a study of graft-versus-host responses after intestinal transplantation. For these TCRs, the target antigens are not known. Clones were sequenced by immunoSEQ multiplex PCR, and TCRdb holds only the in-frame ones, with some missing. The sample lists roughly 96,000 clones; 75% to 95% were seen once. This specimen was unstimulated CD8+ T cells sorted from spleen or lymph node cells, taken before intestinal transplant. These receptors were obtained from a human donor who received an intestinal transplant.

The chain has TRBV19 and TRBJ2-1; tentatively, D is TRBD1 (6 bases). Germline CDR1 LNHDA, CDR2 SQIVND (reference sequence). The V and J ends lost 3 bases and 5 bases respectively, with 14 bases between them. There are 15 residues in the CDR3. The CDR3 bases are TGTGCCAGTAGTATGTACAGGGTAGGGGACAATGAGCAGTTCTTC. It yields the protein CASSMYRVGDNEQFF. The full variable domain, completed using reference TRBV19 and TRBJ2-1, is DGGITQSPKYLFRKEGQNVTLSCEQNLNHDAMYWYRQDPGQGLRLIYYSQIVNDFQKGDIAEGYSVSREKKESFPLTVTSAQKNPTAFYLCASSMYRVGDNEQFFGPGTRLTVL.

The DNA of the CDR3 is TGTGCCAGTAGTATAGGGGGACAGAGGCTCTACGAGCAGTACTTC. Its protein product is CASSIGGQRLYEQYF. The chain employs TRBV19 and TRBJ2-7; 7 nucleotides align to TRBD1. V lost 1 base to trimming and J lost 3 bases; unmatched junction nucleotides: 6. This CDR3 contains 15 residues. Germline V gives CDR1 LNHDA, CDR2 SQIVND (reference sequence).

This clone was counted only a few times. V and J are TRBV10-2 and TRBJ1-5; TRBD1 matches 7 bases. The length of the CDR3 is 14 residues. J lost 10 bases, V lost 6 bases, and 12 bases had no gene match. CDR1 is WSHSY, CDR2 SAAADI, per germline. The DNA of the CDR3 is TGCGCCAGCAGCCCAGACAGGGAGCGAAATCCCCAGCATTTT. Protein: CASSPDRERNPQHF.

This clone has just one count. Sequence at one end of the junction differs from germline and may be a read error. The J gene is TRBJ2-5, the V gene TRBV7-8; TRBD1 aligns across 7 bases. The CDR3 is 15 residues long. Germline CDR1 reads SGHVS; CDR2 reads FQNEAQ. CDR3 coding DNA: TGTGCCAGCAACTTACGCAGGGGGAACCAAGAGACCCAGTACTTC. This codes for CASNLRRGNQETQYF.

This clone was counted only a few times. The chain combines TRBV5-6 with TRBJ1-5; 11 nucleotides align to TRBD1. The CDR3 has 13 amino acids. Trimming cost V 2 bases and J 14 bases; bases outside gene matches: 6. Germline V gene lookup returns CDR1 SGHDT and CDR2 YYEEEE. DNA for the CDR3: TGTGCCAGCAGCTTAGGGACAGGGGGGCAGGAGCATTTT. It is translated as CASSLGTGGQEHF.

This clone was seen just once. The chain employs TRBV19 and TRBJ1-4; D unresolved. There are 14 residues in the CDR3. Germline V lookup: CDR1 LNHDA, CDR2 SQIVND (reference sequence). Trimming pared 4 bases from V and 4 bases from J, leaving 10 bases between. The CDR3, as DNA: TGTGCCAGTAGTAATTCGCGGATTAATGAAAAACTGTTTTTT. Residues: CASSNSRINEKLFF.

This chain uses TRBV4-3 with TRBJ2-7; D is uncertain. V gave up 0 bases and J gave up 4 bases, with 4 bases separating them. The V gene's germline CDR1 is LGHNA and CDR2 YSLEER. This CDR3 is built from 12 residues. As DNA, the CDR3 is TGCGCCAGCAGCCAAGACGGGTACGAGCAGTACTTC. Translation gives CASSQDGYEQYF.

The genes are TRBV11-2 and TRBJ1-6, with TRBD1 identical over 9 bases. Trimming at V came to 4 bases and at J to 7 bases, leaving 14 bases not matched to a gene. The germline V gene has CDR1 SGHAT and CDR2 FQNNGV. The CDR3 extends over 18 amino acids. The CDR3 is CASSSLYTGTGQNSPLHF. In DNA form, the CDR3 reads TGTGCCAGCAGCTCACTCTATACCGGGACAGGGCAAAATTCACCCCTCCACTTT.

This clone occurred once. The chain carries TRBV7-8 and TRBJ2-1, with 9 nucleotides matching TRBD1. Germline V gene sequence: CDR1 SGHVS, CDR2 FQNEAQ. V shed 2 bases, J shed 5 bases, and the junction held 10 bases outside the gene matches. The CDR3 spans 17 residues. The CDR3 coding sequence is TGTGCCAGCAGCTTAATTCCGGGACAGGGATTTAACAATGAGCAGTTCTTC. Encoded protein: CASSLIPGQGFNNEQFF.

In nucleotides, the CDR3 is TGTGCCAGCAGCCGACAGGAGGTCACTGAAGCTTTCTTT. Protein sequence: CASSRQEVTEAFF. The chain is built from TRBV7-9 and TRBJ1-1, with a tentative D call TRBD1 (6 bases). The CDR3 is made up of 13 amino acids. In germline, CDR1 is SEHNR, CDR2 FQNEAQ (reference sequence). V was cut by 5 bases and J by 4 bases, with 11 bases left in between.

J is TRBJ2-3 and V is TRBV11-2; TRBD1 matches at 9 bases. Germline lookup yields CDR1 SGHAT and CDR2 FQNNGV. V lost 4 bases, J lost 3 bases, and 8 bases stayed unmatched. The CDR3 runs 16 residues. The DNA of the CDR3 is TGTGCCAGCAGCTCGGGACAGGGTGGTCGGACAGATACGCAGTATTTT. It yields the protein CASSSGQGGRTDTQYF.

The gene calls are TRBV11-2 and TRBJ1-5; D not certain. V dropped 8 bases and J dropped 2 bases, with 22 bases sitting between them. CDR3 size: 17 residues. Per the germline V gene, CDR1 is SGHAT and CDR2 is FQNNGV. CDR3 nucleotides: TGTGCCAGCGATCGTTGGACTCCGGATGAGGGCAATCAGCCCCAGCATTTT. Its translation is CASDRWTPDEGNQPQHF.

The chain uses TRBV29-1 and TRBJ1-2; no firm D call. CDR1 is SQVTM and CDR2 is ANQGSEA in the germline V gene. Between the trimmed V and J ends, which lost 4 bases and 7 bases, there was a span of 10 bases. The CDR3 covers 11 residues. The CDR3 loop is CSVVSFGGYTF. The CDR3 DNA reads TGCAGCGTTGTCTCATTCGGTGGCTACACCTTC.

The chain recombines TRBV27 with TRBJ2-7; TRBD2 is a possible D gene (6 bases). The germline V gene encodes CDR1 MNHEY and CDR2 SMNVEV (reference sequence). The CDR3 length is 16 residues. Trimming stripped 0 bases from V and 3 bases from J, with 15 bases between. The CDR3: CASSLSGEVGYYEQYF. The DNA of the CDR3 is TGTGCCAGCAGTTTATCAGGGGAGGTGGGCTACTACGAGCAGTACTTC.

V is TRBV18 and J is TRBJ1-6; maybe TRBD1 (6 bases). V was shortened by 5 bases and J by 9 bases, with 20 bases between the two germline ends. Per the germline V gene, CDR1 is KGHSH and CDR2 is LQKENI. The CDR3 totals 16 residues. The CDR3: CASSSHPGDVGSPLHF. Here the CDR3 DNA reads TGTGCCAGCTCATCACACCCAGGGGATGTCGGTTCACCCCTCCACTTT.

This chain uses TRBV7-9 with TRBJ2-5; 8 positions agree with TRBD1. The CDR3 consists of 17 residues. Germline CDR1 reads SEHNR; CDR2 reads FQNEAQ (reference sequence). Trimming took 4 bases from V and 2 from J; bases not matched to a gene: 12. DNA for the CDR3: TGTGCCAGCAGCTCAGGGGTCCGGGACAGGAGACAAGAGACCCAGTACTTC. It codes for CASSSGVRDRRQETQYF. Full variable domain (remainder filled in from reference TRBV7-9 and TRBJ2-5): DTGVSQNPRHKITKRGQNVTFRCDPISEHNRLYWYRQTLGQGPEFLTYFQNEAQLEKSRLLSDRFSAERPKGSFSTLEIQRTEQGDSAMYLCASSSGVRDRRQETQYFGPGTRLLVL.

This sequence joins TRBV28 and TRBJ2-5; TRBD1 matches 8 bases. The germline CDR1 and CDR2 sequences are MDHEN and SYDVKM. The CDR3 totals 13 residues. The V gene end was trimmed by 7 bases and the J gene end by 4 bases; junction bases not matched to a gene: 5. CDR3 DNA sequence: TGTGCCAGCACTCTCGGACAGGGAGAGACCCAGTACTTC. Translation: CASTLGQGETQYF. The entire variable domain, with the rest obtained from reference TRBV28 and TRBJ2-5, is as follows: DVKVTQSSRYLVKRTGEKVFLECVQDMDHENMFWYRQDPGLGLRLIYFSYDVKMKEKGDIPEGYSVSREKKERFSLILESASTNQTSMYLCASTLGQGETQYFGPGTRLLVL.

V usage is TRBV5-4 and J usage is TRBJ2-1; TRBD2 matches at 9 bases. J gave up 7 bases and V 4 bases, and 9 bases lay outside the gene matches. The germline V gene has CDR1 SGHNT and CDR2 YYREEE (reference sequence). CDR3 size: 15 residues. The CDR3 DNA follows: TGTGCCAGCAGCCGAGGGCGGGAGGGGGGGAATGAGCAGTTCTTC. Its translation is CASSRGREGGNEQFF.

The chain recombines TRBV2 with TRBJ2-7; TRBD2 agrees at 10 bases. J was trimmed by 3 bases and V by 3 bases; bases with no gene match: 5. There are 15 residues in the CDR3. Germline assignment: CDR1 SNHLY and CDR2 FYNNEI. The CDR3 region is CASSEWLAGDYEQYF. The CDR3 region has the DNA TGTGCCAGCAGTGAGTGGCTAGCGGGAGACTACGAGCAGTACTTC.

This clone has more than one count but fewer than ten. This rearrangement joins TRBV25-1 to TRBJ1-2; no clear D gene. Germline assignment: CDR1 MGHDK and CDR2 SYGVNS. This CDR3 comprises 10 residues. Trimming pared 10 bases from V and 8 bases from J, leaving 11 bases between. In nucleotides, the CDR3 is TGTGCCACCTACAGTGGCGGCTACACCTTC. Its translation: CATYSGGYTF.

V is TRBV7-6 and J is TRBJ1-1; TRBD1 aligns across 10 bases. Germline trimming cut 5 bases from V and 5 bases from J; bases unmatched to any gene: 2. This CDR3 spans 13 amino acids. Germline CDR1 reads SGHVS; CDR2 reads FNYEAQ. The CDR3 nucleotides read TGTGCCAGCAGCCGGGACAGGGGAACTGAAGCTTTCTTT. It encodes CASSRDRGTEAFF.

The chain links TRBV4-1 to TRBJ2-7; possible D gene TRBD1, 5 bases. With 3 bases removed from V and 2 bases from J, the gap between germline ends came to 8 bases. The CDR3 covers 13 residues. The germline V gene has CDR1 MGHRA and CDR2 YSYEKL. This CDR3 is CASSHGQTYEQYF. The CDR3 DNA sequence: TGCGCCAGCAGCCACGGACAAACCTACGAGCAGTACTTC.

V and J are TRBV5-5 and TRBJ2-5; D is ambiguous. The V gene lost 1 base and the J gene lost 5 bases, with 9 bases spanning the gap. There are 13 residues in the CDR3. Per the germline V gene, CDR1 is SGHKS and CDR2 is YYEKEE (reference sequence). CDR3 in DNA: TGTGCCAGCAGCTTGAACCCCGGGGAGACCCAGTACTTC. This codes for CASSLNPGETQYF.

CDR3 sequence (DNA): TGTGCCAGCAGCGTAGGGCAGGGCGTGCAGACCCAGTACTTC. This codes for CASSVGQGVQTQYF. The chain uses TRBV9 and TRBJ2-5; maybe TRBD1 (5 bases). The ends were cut back, 0 bases at V and 6 bases at J, with 12 bases in the middle. CDR1 is SGDLS, CDR2 YYNGEE, per germline. CDR3 length: 14 amino acids.

The V gene is TRBV6-5, the J gene TRBJ2-7, with D hard to call. Germline CDR1 reads MNHEY; CDR2 reads SVGAGI. The V end lost 2 bases, the J end lost 4 bases, and 9 bases lay between the germline ends. The CDR3 consists of 13 residues. CDR3 bases: TGTGCCAGCAGTTACCAAATAACTTACGAGCAGTACTTC. This translates into CASSYQITYEQYF.

The rearrangement links TRBV27 to TRBJ2-5; the match to TRBD2 covers 7 bases. Germline-derived CDR1 and CDR2 are MNHEY and SMNVEV (reference sequence). V lost 9 bases and J lost 5; bases outside the gene matches: 18. The CDR3 spans 16 residues. CDR3 protein: CARPRGVGSIWETQYF. The CDR3 region has the DNA TGTGCCAGACCACGGGGGGTTGGGTCGATTTGGGAGACCCAGTACTTC.

The chain uses TRBV6-5 and TRBJ1-2, with D unresolved. Between the trimmed V and J ends, which lost 0 bases and 8 bases, there was a span of 13 bases. This CDR3 has 14 residues. Germline assignment: CDR1 MNHEY and CDR2 SVGAGI. CDR3 in amino acids: CASSYSEGAWGYTF. The CDR3 region has the DNA TGTGCCAGCAGTTACTCGGAGGGCGCTTGGGGCTACACCTTC.